The 10 T cell receptor beta chains listed next were all sequenced from one sample in a study of T cells in localized non-small cell lung cancer. Using immunoSEQ multiplex PCR, the repertoire was profiled, and TCRdb retains in-frame clones only, with some absent. Of about 35,000 clones detected, around 93% appear once; the ten largest clones hold 12%. The sample here was peripheral blood mononuclear cells, taken before any cancer treatment. These receptors all come from a female donor of 60 years or more with stage II lung adenocarcinoma.

The chain carries TRBV28 and TRBJ1-2; TRBD1 is a possible D gene (5 bases). Germline CDR1 MDHEN, CDR2 SYDVKM. The CDR3 length is 16 residues. V lost 2 bases to trimming and J lost 5 bases, with 18 bases between them. The DNA for the CDR3 is TGTGCCAGCAGTTTACTCCCGCAGGGCCAGAGGTATGGCTACACCTTC. Translating it yields CASSLLPQGQRYGYTF.

V usage is TRBV5-1 and J usage is TRBJ2-7; 10 bases agree with TRBD2. The CDR3 is 17 residues long. V shed 0 bases and J 5 bases; nucleotides not matched to a gene: 11. From germline, CDR1 is SGHRS and CDR2 YFSETQ. The CDR3 DNA follows: TGCGCCAGCAGCTTGGTAGCTAGCGGGAGTCAGGTCCACGAGCAGTACTTC. This gives the protein CASSLVASGSQVHEQYF.

The chain combines TRBV19 with TRBJ1-1; 9 bases are a match to TRBD1. This CDR3 has 15 residues. V was clipped by 5 bases and J by 0 bases; unmatched bases: 4. The germline CDR1 and CDR2 sequences are LNHDA and SQIVND (reference sequence). DNA of the CDR3: TGTGCCAGTAGTTTGGGACAGGGCCTGAACACTGAAGCTTTCTTT. Translating gives CASSLGQGLNTEAFF.

The V call is TRBV4-1, the J call TRBJ1-5, with 7 bases aligning to TRBD1. CDR3 length: 15 amino acids. V shed 6 bases, J shed 2 bases, and the junction held 7 bases outside the gene matches. The germline V gene encodes CDR1 MGHRA and CDR2 YSYEKL. This CDR3 reads CASSLVGTGNQPQHF. Here the CDR3 DNA reads TGCGCCAGCAGTCTCGTGGGGACAGGCAATCAGCCCCAGCATTTT.

As concerns this clone: Other DNA sequences in this specimen translate into the identical CDR3. V and J are TRBV7-3 and TRBJ2-5; 7 bases are a match to TRBD2. The CDR3 contains 14 residues. V dropped 5 bases and J dropped 2; count of bases not matched to a gene: 5. Germline CDR1 SGHTA, CDR2 FQGTGA. CDR3 sequence (DNA): TGTGCCAGCAGCCCGACGGGACTACAAGAGACCCAGTACTTC. This codes for CASSPTGLQETQYF.

This clone was counted only a few times. V usage is TRBV5-6 and J usage is TRBJ2-1; 10 bases map to TRBD2. Trimming took 4 bases from V and 6 from J; bases not matched to a gene: 10. Germline V gives CDR1 SGHDT, CDR2 YYEEEE. The CDR3 contains 16 residues. The CDR3 bases are TGTGCCAGCAGCCCACTAGGACTAGCGGAATTCAATGAGCAGTTCTTC. As protein: CASSPLGLAEFNEQFF.

The chain joins TRBV4-1 to TRBJ2-5; D is perhaps TRBD1 (5 bases). Trimming pared 0 bases from V and 2 bases from J, leaving 16 bases between. In germline, CDR1 is MGHRA, CDR2 YSYEKL. This CDR3 is built from 17 residues. Written as DNA, the CDR3 is TGCGCCAGCAGCCAAGATAACCCTGCGGCAGGGCAAGAGACCCAGTACTTC. It specifies CASSQDNPAAGQETQYF.

The chain links TRBV5-4 to TRBJ1-5; 9 bases match TRBD1. This CDR3 is 18 amino acids long. The junction had 11 bases not matched to a gene; V was cut back by 0 bases and J by 4 bases. CDR1 and CDR2 (germline): SGHNT, YYREEE (reference sequence). The CDR3: CASSLGSGTGLVNQPQHF. CDR3 nucleotides: TGTGCCAGCAGCTTGGGTTCCGGGACAGGGTTGGTGAATCAGCCCCAGCATTTT.

This sequence joins TRBV15 and TRBJ2-1; the D is unclear. Germline V gene sequence: CDR1 LNHNV, CDR2 YYDKDF (reference sequence). V was clipped by 0 bases and J by 3 bases, with 18 bases between them. CDR3 length: 18 amino acids. The CDR3 is CATSRDMGPVGIYNEQFF. CDR3 nucleotides: TGTGCCACCAGCAGAGATATGGGCCCCGTAGGAATCTACAATGAGCAGTTCTTC.

This clone was counted only a few times. V usage is TRBV19 and J usage is TRBJ1-6; D is perhaps TRBD1 (5 bases). Trimming removed 5 bases from V and 7 bases from J, with 12 bases in between. CDR3 size: 14 residues. Germline loops: CDR1 LNHDA, CDR2 SQIVND (reference sequence). As DNA, the CDR3 is TGTGCCAGTAGTCAAGGGACCATCAATTCACCCCTCCACTTT. This encodes CASSQGTINSPLHF. Looking up the rest from reference TRBV19 and TRBJ1-6 gives the full variable domain: DGGITQSPKYLFRKEGQNVTLSCEQNLNHDAMYWYRQDPGQGLRLIYYSQIVNDFQKGDIAEGYSVSREKKESFPLTVTSAQKNPTAFYLCASSQGTINSPLHFGNGTRLTVT.